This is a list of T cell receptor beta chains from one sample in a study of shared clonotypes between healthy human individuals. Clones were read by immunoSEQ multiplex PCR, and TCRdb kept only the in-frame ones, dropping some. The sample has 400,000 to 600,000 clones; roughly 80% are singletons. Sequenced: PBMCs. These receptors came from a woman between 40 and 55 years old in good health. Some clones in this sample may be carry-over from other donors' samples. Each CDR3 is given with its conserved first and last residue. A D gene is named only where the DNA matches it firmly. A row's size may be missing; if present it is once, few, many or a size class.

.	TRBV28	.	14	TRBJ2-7	CASSLWGETYEQYF	TGTGCCAGCAGTTTATGGGGAGAAACCTACGAGCAGTACTTC
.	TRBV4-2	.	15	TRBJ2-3	CASSQDWGPQNTQYF	TGTGCCAGCAGCCAAGATTGGGGGCCACAAAATACGCAGTATTTT
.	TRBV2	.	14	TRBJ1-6	CASSTLSVNSPLHF	TGTGCCAGCAGTACACTGAGTGTTAATTCACCCCTCCACTTT
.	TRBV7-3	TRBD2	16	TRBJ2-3	CASSLRLARSQDTQYF	TGTGCCAGCAGCCTCCGACTAGCTCGCAGTCAAGATACGCAGTATTTT
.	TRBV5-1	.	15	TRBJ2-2	CASSNRRVTPGELFF	TGCGCCAGCAGTAACCGGCGGGTGACTCCCGGGGAGCTGTTTTTT
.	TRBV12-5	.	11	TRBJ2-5	CASGLGGTQYF	TGTGCTAGTGGTTTAGGGGGGACCCAGTACTTC
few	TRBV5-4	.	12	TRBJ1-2	CASSLGPGGYTF	TGTGCCAGCAGCTTGGGGCCGGGCGGCTACACCTTC
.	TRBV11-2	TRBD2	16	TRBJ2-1	CASSFTGGEAYNEQFF	TGTGCCAGCAGCTTCACCGGGGGGGAGGCCTACAATGAGCAGTTCTTC
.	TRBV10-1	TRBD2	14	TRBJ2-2	CASSSGGNTGELFF	TGCGCCAGCTCTAGCGGGGGGAACACCGGGGAGCTGTTTTTT
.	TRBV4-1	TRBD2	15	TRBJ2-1	CASSQLAGVWNEQFF	TGCGCCAGCAGCCAACTAGCGGGAGTTTGGAATGAGCAGTTCTTC
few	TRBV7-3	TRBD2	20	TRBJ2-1	CASSPRQLAGVVGGNNEQFF	TGTGCCAGCAGCCCCCGCCAACTAGCGGGAGTAGTGGGAGGGAACAATGAGCAGTTCTTC
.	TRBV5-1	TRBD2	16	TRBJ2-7	CASSRGGAGDAYEQYF	TGCGCCAGCAGCCGGGGAGGGGCGGGGGACGCCTACGAGCAGTACTTC
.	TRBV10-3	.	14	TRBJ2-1	CAISDGTVGDKQFF	TGTGCCATCAGTGACGGCACGGTGGGGGACAAGCAGTTCTTC
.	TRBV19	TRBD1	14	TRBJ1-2	CASSLSGTGSGYTF	TGTGCCAGTAGTCTATCCGGGACAGGGAGCGGCTACACCTTC
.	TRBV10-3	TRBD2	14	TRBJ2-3	CATGLAGGGDTQYF	TGTGCCACGGGACTAGCGGGGGGGGGAGATACGCAGTATTTT
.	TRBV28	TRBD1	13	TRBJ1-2	CASSLGQGYGYTF	TGTGCCAGCAGTTTAGGACAGGGCTATGGCTACACCTTC
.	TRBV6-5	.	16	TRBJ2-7	CASSSRPGHVTYEQYF	TGTGCCAGCAGTTCGCGACCGGGACACGTTACCTACGAGCAGTACTTC
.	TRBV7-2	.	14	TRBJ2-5	CASSLVGLARSQYF	TGTGCCAGCAGCTTAGTAGGCCTAGCTCGGTCCCAGTACTTC
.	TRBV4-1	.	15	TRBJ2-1	CASSQEGGGYNEQFF	TGCGCCAGCAGCCAAGAGGGAGGGGGGTACAATGAGCAGTTCTTC
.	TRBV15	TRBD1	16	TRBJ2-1	CATSRSRTGGGLEQFF	TGTGCCACCAGCAGATCCAGGACAGGGGGAGGATTGGAGCAGTTCTTC
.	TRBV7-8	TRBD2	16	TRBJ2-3	CASSLAGSGTPDTQYF	TGTGCCAGCAGCTTAGCAGGGAGCGGGACCCCGGATACGCAGTATTTT
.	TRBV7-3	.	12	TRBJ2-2	CASGTNTGELFF	TGTGCCAGCGGGACGAACACCGGGGAGCTGTTTTTT
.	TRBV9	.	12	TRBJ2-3	CASSVGLDTQYF	TGTGCCAGCAGCGTAGGTCTAGATACGCAGTATTTT
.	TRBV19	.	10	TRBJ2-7	CASSMYEQYF	TGTGCCAGTAGTATGTACGAGCAGTACTTC
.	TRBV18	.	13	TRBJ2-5	CASSPAGKETQYF	TGTGCCAGCTCACCTGCCGGAAAAGAGACCCAGTACTTC
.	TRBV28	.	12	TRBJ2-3	CASSQASDTQYF	TGTGCCAGCAGCCAAGCTTCAGATACGCAGTATTTT
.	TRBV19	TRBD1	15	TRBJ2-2	CASRSQGANTGELFF	TGTGCCAGTAGGTCACAGGGGGCGAACACCGGGGAGCTGTTTTTT
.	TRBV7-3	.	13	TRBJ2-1	CASSSDPTLEQFF	TGTGCCAGCAGCTCCGACCCGACCCTCGAGCAGTTCTTC
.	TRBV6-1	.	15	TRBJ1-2	CASSEAGGVGYGYTF	TGTGCCAGCAGTGAAGCCGGGGGAGTAGGCTATGGCTACACCTTC
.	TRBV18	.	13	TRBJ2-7	CASSPIASYEQYF	TGTGCCAGCTCACCAATCGCTAGTTACGAGCAGTACTTC
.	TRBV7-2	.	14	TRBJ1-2	CASSKEGFNYGYTF	TGTGCCAGCAGTAAAGAGGGATTTAACTATGGCTACACCTTC
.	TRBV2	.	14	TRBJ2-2	CASSLFRVTGELFF	TGTGCCAGCAGTCTCTTCCGGGTAACCGGGGAGCTGTTTTTT
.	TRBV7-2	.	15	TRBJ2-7	CASSDAGVRIYEQYF	TGTGCCAGCAGCGATGCTGGCGTACGGATCTACGAGCAGTACTTC
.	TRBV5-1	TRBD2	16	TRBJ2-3	CASSMGLAGSTDTQYF	TGCGCCAGCAGCATGGGACTAGCGGGTAGTACAGATACGCAGTATTTT
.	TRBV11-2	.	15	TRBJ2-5	CASSSTSYPQETQYF	TGTGCCAGCAGCTCCACGTCGTACCCGCAAGAGACCCAGTACTTC
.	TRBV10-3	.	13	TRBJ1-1	CAISIGAVTEAFF	TGTGCCATCAGTATAGGTGCGGTCACTGAAGCTTTCTTT